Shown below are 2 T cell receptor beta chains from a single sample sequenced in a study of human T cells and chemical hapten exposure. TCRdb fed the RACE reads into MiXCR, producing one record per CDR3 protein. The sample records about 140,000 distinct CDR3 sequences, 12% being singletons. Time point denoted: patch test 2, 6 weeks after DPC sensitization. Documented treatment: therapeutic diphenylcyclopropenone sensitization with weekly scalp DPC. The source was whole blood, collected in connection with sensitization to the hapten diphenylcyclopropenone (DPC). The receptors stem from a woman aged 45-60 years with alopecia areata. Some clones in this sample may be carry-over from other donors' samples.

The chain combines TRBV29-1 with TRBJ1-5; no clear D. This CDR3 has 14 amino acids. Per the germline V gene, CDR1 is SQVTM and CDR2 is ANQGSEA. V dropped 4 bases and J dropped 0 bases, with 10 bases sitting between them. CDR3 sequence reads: CSVALGNSNQPQHF. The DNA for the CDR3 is TGCAGCGTTGCACTCGGGAATAGCAATCAGCCCCAGCATTTT.

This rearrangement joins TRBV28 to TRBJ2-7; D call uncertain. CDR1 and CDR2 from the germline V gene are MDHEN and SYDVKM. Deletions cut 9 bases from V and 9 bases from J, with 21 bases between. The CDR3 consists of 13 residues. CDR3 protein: CASSIPDAVRQYF. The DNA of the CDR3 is TGTGCCAGTTCAATCCCGGATGCGGTGCGGCAGTACTTC.